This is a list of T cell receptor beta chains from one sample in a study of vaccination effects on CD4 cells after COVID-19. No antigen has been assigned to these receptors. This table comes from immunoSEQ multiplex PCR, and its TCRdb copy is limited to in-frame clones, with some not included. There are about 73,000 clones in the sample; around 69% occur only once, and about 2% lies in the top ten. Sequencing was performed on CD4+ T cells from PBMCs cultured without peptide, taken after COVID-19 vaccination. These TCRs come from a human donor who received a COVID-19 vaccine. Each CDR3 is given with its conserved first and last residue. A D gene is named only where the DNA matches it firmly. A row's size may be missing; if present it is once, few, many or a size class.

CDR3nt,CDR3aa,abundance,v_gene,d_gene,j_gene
TGTGCCAGCAGTGACTCTAGGCGCTCTGGGGCCAACGTCCTGACTTTC,CASSDSRRSGANVLTF,.,TRBV6-4,.,TRBJ2-6
TGTGCCACCAGCAGAGATCTGGCGGAAGAGACCCAGTACTTC,CATSRDLAEETQYF,.,TRBV15,.,TRBJ2-5
TGTGCCAGCAGCTTATTTGCAGGGAGCTCTGGGGCCAACGTCCTGACTTTC,CASSLFAGSSGANVLTF,.,TRBV7-9,.,TRBJ2-6
TGTGCCAGCAGCTTAGTCGCGGGGGCATCAGCCCTCCACTTT,CASSLVAGASALHF,.,TRBV7-2,.,TRBJ1-6
TGTGCCAGCAGCGTAGCTCTGGCAGTACTTGATAATGAGCAGTTCTTC,CASSVALAVLDNEQFF,.,TRBV9,.,TRBJ2-1
TGTGCCAGCAGCTTACAGGGGCGCGGGTGGGCTGAAGCTTTCTTT,CASSLQGRGWAEAFF,.,TRBV12-1,.,TRBJ1-1
TGTGCCAGCTCACCACGCTTTACAGGGGCAGGCGACTATGGCTACACCTTC,CASSPRFTGAGDYGYTF,.,TRBV18,TRBD1,TRBJ1-2
TGTGCCAGCTCGCCATCCTCGGATAACAAGCAAGGCTACACCTTC,CASSPSSDNKQGYTF,.,TRBV18,.,TRBJ1-2
TGTGCCAGCACCTACGGCTATGGCTACACCTTC,CASTYGYGYTF,once,TRBV12-3/TRBV12-4,.,TRBJ1-2
TGTGCCAGCAGCTTAGAGGCCTTAGGTGAGCAGTTCTTC,CASSLEALGEQFF,.,TRBV5-4,.,TRBJ2-1
TGTGCCAGCAGCTTAGGACGGAGCAATCAGCCCCAGCATTTT,CASSLGRSNQPQHF,.,TRBV5-6,.,TRBJ1-5
TGTGCCAGCAGCGTAGACACCAGCTCCTACAATGAGCAGTTCTTC,CASSVDTSSYNEQFF,.,TRBV9,.,TRBJ2-1
TGCGCCAGCAGCCTCCTGGACGGCAGTACACAAGAAGCTTTCTTT,CASSLLDGSTQEAFF,.,TRBV5-1,.,TRBJ1-1
TGTGCCAGTAGTCTACAGATGAACACTGAAGCTTTCTTT,CASSLQMNTEAFF,.,TRBV19,.,TRBJ1-1
TGCGCCAGCAGGCAGGGGATTAGTGAGACCCAGTACTTC,CASRQGISETQYF,once,TRBV5-1,.,TRBJ2-5
TGCGCCAGCAGCTTGGCCCCTTTGGGCGGGAACATTCAGTACTTC,CASSLAPLGGNIQYF,.,TRBV5-1,.,TRBJ2-4
TGTGCCAGCAGCCGACAGGGGGTATTGGAGATAACTTTCTTT,CASSRQGVLEITFF,.,TRBV2,TRBD1,TRBJ1-1
TGTGCCAGCAGCCCCGATCGGGGAGCTAACTATGGCTACACCTTC,CASSPDRGANYGYTF,.,TRBV6-5,.,TRBJ1-2
TGCGCCAGCAGCCATGGCAGCTCTGGGGCCAACGTCCTGACTTTC,CASSHGSSGANVLTF,.,TRBV4-1,.,TRBJ2-6
TGTGCCTGGAGTGTCCAGGGGATGTACCAAGAGACCCAGTACTTC,CAWSVQGMYQETQYF,.,TRBV30,.,TRBJ2-5
TGTGCCTGCTCTAGGGGGAGGGGGGAGCAGTTCTTC,CACSRGRGEQFF,.,TRBV6-5,.,TRBJ2-1
TGTGCCAGCAGCTTATACAATGAGCAGTTCTTC,CASSLYNEQFF,.,TRBV5-4,.,TRBJ2-1
TGCGCCAGCACCCCGGCGGTAGCGGAAGAGACCCAGTACTTC,CASTPAVAEETQYF,.,TRBV5-1,.,TRBJ2-5
TGTGCCAGCAGCTTAACGTCGACAAATGAGCAGTTCTTC,CASSLTSTNEQFF,.,TRBV7-3,.,TRBJ2-1
TGTGCCAGCAGTACCGAGCGGGCCGGAGATACGCAGTATTTT,CASSTERAGDTQYF,.,TRBV6-2/TRBV6-3,.,TRBJ2-3
TGTGCCAGCAGCTTATGGGCTAGCGGGGGGCGGTACAATGAGCAGTTCTTC,CASSLWASGGRYNEQFF,.,TRBV11-2,TRBD2,TRBJ2-1
TGTGCCAGCAGCCTAGGGAATTCACCCCTCCACTTT,CASSLGNSPLHF,.,TRBV3-1/TRBV3-2,.,TRBJ1-6
TGTGCCAGCAGCTTAAGGGTGGAAGAAAAACTGTTTTTT,CASSLRVEEKLFF,.,TRBV11-2,.,TRBJ1-4
TGTGCCAGCAGTAGTCAGGGGGCGCGGCAGCCCCAGCATTTT,CASSSQGARQPQHF,.,TRBV28,TRBD1,TRBJ1-5
TGTGCCAGCAGCTTAGCTTGGGGGGGGGAAGGAGCCAAAAACATTCAGTACTTC,CASSLAWGGEGAKNIQYF,.,TRBV7-9,TRBD2,TRBJ2-4
TGCAGCGTTCAGACAGGGGTTGTTGGCTACACCTTC,CSVQTGVVGYTF,.,TRBV29-1,TRBD1,TRBJ1-2
TGTGCCAGCAGCTTACGGGACAGGGGGCAAAATGGCTACACCTTC,CASSLRDRGQNGYTF,.,TRBV7-8,TRBD1,TRBJ1-2
TGTGCCAGCAGCTCTTTGACAGGGTCGGGAGGCTACACCTTC,CASSSLTGSGGYTF,few,TRBV7-8,TRBD1,TRBJ1-2
TGTGCCAGTAGTACGGGGACAGGGGGCGCGTTGGGAAACACCATATATTTT,CASSTGTGGALGNTIYF,.,TRBV19,TRBD1,TRBJ1-3